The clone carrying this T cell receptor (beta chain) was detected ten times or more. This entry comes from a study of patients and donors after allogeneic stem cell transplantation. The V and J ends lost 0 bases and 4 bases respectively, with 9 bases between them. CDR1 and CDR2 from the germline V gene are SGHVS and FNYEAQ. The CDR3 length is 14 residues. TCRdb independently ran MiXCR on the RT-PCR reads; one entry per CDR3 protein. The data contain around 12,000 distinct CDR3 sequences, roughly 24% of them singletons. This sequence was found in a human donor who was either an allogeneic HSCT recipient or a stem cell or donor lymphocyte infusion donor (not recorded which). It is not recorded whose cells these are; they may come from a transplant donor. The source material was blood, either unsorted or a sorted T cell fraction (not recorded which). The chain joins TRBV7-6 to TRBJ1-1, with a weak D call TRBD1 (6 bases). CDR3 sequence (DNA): TGTGCCAGCAGCTTAGCGACAGGAAGCACTGAAGCTTTCTTT. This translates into CASSLATGSTEAFF.